These 19 T cell receptor beta chains share one sample of origin, sequenced in a study of blood T cell repertoires in COVID-19. TCRdb keeps only in-frame clones here, not all; method: immunoSEQ multiplex PCR. This table has 70,000 to 95,000 clones, just under 85% appearing once. The sequencing sample was made of peripheral blood. Receptor source: a man aged 80 or over with active or convalescent COVID-19.

The chain employs TRBV5-8 and TRBJ1-4; 7 bases map to TRBD1. This CDR3 has 15 residues. CDR1 and CDR2 (germline): SGHTS, YDEGEE. Losses at the gene ends were 3 bases for V and 11 bases for J; bases not matched to a gene: 13. CDR3 in amino acids: CASSWETGRLGKLFF. CDR3 DNA: TGTGCCAGCAGCTGGGAGACAGGGAGGTTGGGGAAACTGTTTTTT.

V usage is TRBV19 and J usage is TRBJ2-2, with 12 bases matching TRBD2. The CDR3 is 17 amino acids. J lost 10 bases, V lost 5 bases, and 14 bases had no gene match. CDR1 is LNHDA, CDR2 SQIVND, per germline (reference sequence). This chain's CDR3 is CASSFLRLAGGHVELFF. CDR3 nucleotides: TGTGCCAGTAGTTTCTTGAGGCTAGCGGGGGGGCATGTGGAGCTGTTTTTT. Variable domain in full (rest from reference TRBV19 and TRBJ2-2): DGGITQSPKYLFRKEGQNVTLSCEQNLNHDAMYWYRQDPGQGLRLIYYSQIVNDFQKGDIAEGYSVSREKKESFPLTVTSAQKNPTAFYLCASSFLRLAGGHVELFFGEGSRLTVL.

This clone has only a few counts. The chain is built from TRBV6-1 and TRBJ1-1; D not certain. The CDR3 length is 13 residues. Trimming took 5 bases from V and 1 from J, leaving 8 bases between them. CDR1 and CDR2 from the germline V gene are MNHNS and SASEGT. As DNA, the CDR3 is TGTGCCAGCAGTAAACAGAGGAACACTGAAGCTTTCTTT. It translates to CASSKQRNTEAFF.

The rearrangement links TRBV3-1 (or the pseudogene TRBV3-2) to TRBJ2-3; 12 positions agree with TRBD2. The CDR3 runs to 13 residues. Germline CDR1 is LGHDT and CDR2 is YNNKEL (reference sequence). The junction had 9 bases not matched to a gene; V was cut back by 6 bases and J by 14 bases. CDR3 DNA: TGTGCCAGCAGGCCACTAGCGGGGGGCCGGGCGTATTTT. This translates into CASRPLAGGRAYF.

The chain employs TRBV10-2 and TRBJ2-1, with 8 bases aligning to TRBD1. The CDR3 extends over 12 amino acids. CDR1 and CDR2 from the germline V gene are WSHSY and SAAADI. V lost 6 bases, J lost 5 bases, and 0 bases stayed unmatched. CDR3 loop: CASRDRDNEQFF. In DNA, the CDR3 is TGCGCCAGCAGGGACAGGGACAATGAGCAGTTCTTC.

This clone was seen once. The chain recombines TRBV5-6 with TRBJ2-5, with 8 bases that match TRBD1. Unmatched junction bases numbered 2, after V lost 0 bases and J lost 1 base. Germline assignment: CDR1 SGHDT and CDR2 YYEEEE. CDR3 length: 15 residues. The CDR3 loop reads CASSLEQGVQETQYF. The DNA of the CDR3 is TGTGCCAGCAGCTTGGAACAGGGGGTCCAAGAGACCCAGTACTTC.

The chain combines TRBV6-5 with TRBJ1-2; tentative D call: TRBD1 (6 bases). Trimming stripped 11 bases from V and 5 bases from J, with 15 bases between. This CDR3 comprises 12 residues. Germline CDR1 is MNHEY and CDR2 is SVGAGI. The CDR3 nucleotides read TGTGCCTGTGATGACAGGTCTTATGGCTACACCTTC. Translated, it gives CACDDRSYGYTF.

The chain uses TRBV7-9 and TRBJ1-1; D might be TRBD1 (5 bases). Germline V gene sequence: CDR1 SEHNR, CDR2 FQNEAQ (reference sequence). V shed 5 bases and J shed 0 bases, with 10 bases lying between them. The CDR3 has 14 amino acids. The chain's CDR3 is CASSASGMNTEAFF. The CDR3 DNA reads as TGTGCCAGCAGCGCGTCAGGGATGAACACTGAAGCTTTCTTT.

V and J are TRBV5-1 and TRBJ2-4; D possibly corresponds to TRBD1 (5 bases). This CDR3 is built from 16 residues. V dropped 3 bases and J dropped 0 bases, with 13 bases sitting between them. CDR1 is SGHRS and CDR2 is YFSETQ in the germline V gene. The DNA for the CDR3 is TGCGCCAGCAGCTCAATTCAGGGTCTAGCCAAAAACATTCAGTACTTC. As protein: CASSSIQGLAKNIQYF.

The CDR3, as DNA: TGCGCCAGCAGCCAAGTCGGCTCGGGGGAGTACTATGGCTACACCTTC. Its translation is CASSQVGSGEYYGYTF. The V call is TRBV4-1, the J call TRBJ1-2, with D possibly being TRBD1 (5 bases). V was shortened by 1 base and J by 3 bases, with 15 bases between the two germline ends. The germline V gene encodes CDR1 MGHRA and CDR2 YSYEKL. This CDR3 has 16 amino acids.

As for this clone: Within the sample, other DNA sequences also encode this same CDR3. The chain combines TRBV7-2 with TRBJ1-5; D gene unclear. Germline V gene data show CDR1 as SGHTA and CDR2 as FQGNSA. The ends were cut back, 0 bases at V and 0 bases at J, with 6 bases in the middle. The CDR3 runs 15 residues. CDR3 sequence: CASSLAPGSNQPQHF. CDR3 DNA sequence: TGTGCCAGCAGCTTAGCCCCAGGTAGCAATCAGCCCCAGCATTTT. The entire variable domain, with the rest obtained from reference TRBV7-2 and TRBJ1-5, is as follows: GAGVSQSPSNKVTEKGKDVELRCDPISGHTALYWYRQSLGQGLEFLIYFQGNSAPDKSGLPSDRFSAERTGGSVSTLTIQRTQQEDSAVYLCASSLAPGSNQPQHFGDGTRLSIL.

The genes are TRBV24-1 and TRBJ1-5, with D perhaps matching TRBD1 (6 bases). Germline V gene sequence: CDR1 KGHDR, CDR2 SFDVKD. The CDR3 has 13 amino acids. The V end lost 7 bases, the J end lost 6 bases, and 12 bases lay between the germline ends. The CDR3 loop reads CATSRGWGQPQHF. The CDR3 DNA follows: TGTGCCACCAGCAGGGGATGGGGTCAGCCCCAGCATTTT.

This chain connects TRBV29-1 to TRBJ1-3; D is undetermined. Germline V lookup: CDR1 SQVTM, CDR2 ANQGSEA. V lost 0 bases and J lost 13, with 13 bases in between. The CDR3 sequence is 12 residues long. The CDR3 here is CSVEDGEKGIYF. DNA for the CDR3: TGCAGCGTTGAAGACGGGGAAAAGGGTATATATTTT.

The genes are TRBV7-9 and TRBJ1-4; no firm D call. V lost 5 bases, J lost 6 bases, and 16 bases lay in between. The CDR3 loop spans 15 amino acids. Germline V CDR1 and CDR2: SEHNR, FQNEAQ (reference sequence). The CDR3 sequence: CASSPRVGYDEKLFF. DNA of the CDR3: TGTGCCAGCAGCCCGAGGGTGGGGTACGATGAAAAACTGTTTTTT.

The chain combines TRBV12-3 or TRBV12-4 with TRBJ2-7, with 9 bases aligning to TRBD1. The CDR3 length is 13 residues. With V trimmed by 6 bases and J by 6 bases, 6 bases remained unmatched. The CDR3 reads CASRRTGEFEQYV. The CDR3 DNA sequence: TGTGCCAGCAGGCGGACAGGGGAGTTCGAGCAGTACGTC.

The J gene is TRBJ2-3, the V gene TRBV7-9; TRBD2 matches at 10 bases. V dropped 8 bases and J dropped 2; count of bases not matched to a gene: 7. Per germline, CDR1 SEHNR and CDR2 FQNEAQ (reference sequence). The CDR3 runs to 15 residues. CDR3 sequence: CASARLAGLTDTQYF. The CDR3 nucleotides are TGTGCCAGCGCCCGACTAGCGGGCCTCACAGATACGCAGTATTTT.

This clone is a singleton in its sample. V is TRBV27 and J is TRBJ1-4, with D possibly matching TRBD1 (5 bases). The V gene lost 3 bases and the J gene lost 4 bases, with 12 bases spanning the gap. Per germline, CDR1 MNHEY and CDR2 SMNVEV (reference sequence). This CDR3 is built from 15 residues. The CDR3: CASSFWGRNNEKLFF. The CDR3 DNA follows: TGTGCCAGCAGTTTTTGGGGCCGAAATAATGAAAAACTGTTTTTT.

This clone was recorded a few times. The rearrangement joins TRBV3-1 (or the pseudogene TRBV3-2) to TRBJ2-3; a possible D gene is TRBD2 (6 bases). Trimming took 1 base from V and 2 from J, leaving 16 bases between them. Germline V gives CDR1 LGHDT, CDR2 YNNKEL (reference sequence). The CDR3 sequence is 17 residues long. The CDR3 here is CASSQGVGDSFTDTQYF. The CDR3 DNA reads TGTGCCAGCAGCCAAGGGGTCGGGGACTCCTTCACAGATACGCAGTATTTT.

The sample holds a few counts of this clone. This chain connects TRBV5-1 to TRBJ2-4; TRBD2 is a possible D gene (5 bases). The length of the CDR3 is 13 residues. CDR1 SGHRS and CDR2 YFSETQ come from the germline V gene. Trimming pared 3 bases from V and 5 bases from J, leaving 9 bases between. CDR3 DNA: TGCGCCAGCAGCTCAAGCGGAGAAAACATTCAGTACTTC. This sequence encodes CASSSSGENIQYF.